These 27 T cell receptor beta chains originate from one sample sequenced in a study of cytomegalovirus exposure and HLA in healthy donors. A multiplex PCR was run with 60 Vbeta primers and 13 Jbeta primers. Libraries were prepared by immunoSEQ multiplex PCR; TCRdb keeps only in-frame clonotypes and omits some of them. The sample consists of approximately 84,000 clones, around 68% of them appearing once. The sequencing input was PBMCs. The receptors were sampled from a man in his forties in good health and CMV-seropositive.

The chain combines TRBV6-6 with TRBJ2-7, with TRBD2 as a possible D gene (5 bases). Trimming stripped 0 bases from V and 2 bases from J, with 14 bases between. The length of the CDR3 is 16 residues. Germline V CDR1 and CDR2: MNHNY, SVGAGI (reference sequence). Here the CDR3 DNA reads TGTGCCAGCAGTTACTCGCGGGCGGGCCTAGCCTACGAGCAGTACTTC. Its translation: CASSYSRAGLAYEQYF.

The rearrangement uses TRBV7-3 and TRBJ1-5; 9 bases are shared with TRBD1. The CDR3 consists of 15 residues. After removal of 6 bases from V and 4 bases from J, the junction contained 7 bases not matched to a gene. Germline values: CDR1 SGHTA, CDR2 FQGTGA. The CDR3 DNA reads TGTGCCAGCAGTTTCCCGGGACAGGGAAATCAGCCCCAGCATTTT. Its protein is CASSFPGQGNQPQHF.

The chain is built from TRBV9 and TRBJ2-5; 10 nucleotides line up with TRBD2. The germline gives CDR1 SGDLS, CDR2 YYNGEE. Trimming cost V 0 bases and J 5 bases; bases outside gene matches: 4. The CDR3 length is 15 residues. CDR3 region: CASSVGAGGPETQYF. The CDR3 DNA is TGTGCCAGCAGCGTAGGAGCGGGGGGGCCGGAGACCCAGTACTTC. Supplemented by reference TRBV9 and TRBJ2-5, the full variable domain reads DSGVTQTPKHLITATGQRVTLRCSPRSGDLSVYWYQQSLDQGLQFLIQYYNGEERAKGNILERFSAQQFPDLHSELNLSSLELGDSALYFCASSVGAGGPETQYFGPGTRLLVL.

The V and J genes are TRBV9 and TRBJ1-4; tentatively, D is TRBD1 (5 bases). The CDR3 length is 16 residues. Germline V gene data show CDR1 as SGDLS and CDR2 as YYNGEE. V was shortened by 0 bases and J by 4 bases, with 13 bases between the two germline ends. This CDR3 reads CASSVDPAGGNEKLFF. The CDR3 region has the DNA TGTGCCAGCAGCGTAGATCCCGCGGGGGGTAATGAAAAACTGTTTTTT.

This rearrangement joins TRBV5-6 to TRBJ2-7, with no clear D. This CDR3 comprises 15 residues. Trimming left V 0 bases short and J 5 bases short, with 15 bases between. Germline-derived CDR1 and CDR2 are SGHDT and YYEEEE. CDR3 DNA: TGTGCCAGCAGCTTGGGGTTCGCAATGGGCAACGAGCAGTACTTC. It translates to CASSLGFAMGNEQYF.

The V and J genes are TRBV7-2 and TRBJ2-1; the D is unclear. CDR1 and CDR2 from the germline V gene are SGHTA and FQGNSA. The CDR3 has 15 amino acids. With 0 bases removed from V and 3 bases from J, the gap between germline ends came to 9 bases. This CDR3 reads CASSLALGDYNEQFF. CDR3 nucleotides: TGTGCCAGCAGCTTAGCGCTAGGAGACTACAATGAGCAGTTCTTC.

This clone was detected once. This chain links TRBV11-2 with TRBJ1-1, with D perhaps TRBD1 (6 bases). Germline lookup yields CDR1 SGHAT and CDR2 FQNNGV. The CDR3 is made up of 15 amino acids. V was cut by 5 bases and J by 4 bases, with 17 bases left in between. In DNA form, the CDR3 reads TGTGCCAGCAGCCCATTGACAGGATCCGGCACTGAAGCTTTCTTT. This translates into CASSPLTGSGTEAFF.

J is TRBJ2-1 and V is TRBV18; 10 bases map to TRBD2. Per the germline V gene, CDR1 is KGHSH and CDR2 is LQKENI. This CDR3 is built from 16 residues. With 6 bases clipped from V and 1 base from J, the junction kept 6 bases outside the gene matches. The CDR3 reads CASSETSGRSYNEQFF. CDR3 sequence (DNA): TGTGCCAGCTCGGAGACTAGCGGGCGATCCTACAATGAGCAGTTCTTC. The full variable domain, rest sourced from reference TRBV18 and TRBJ2-1, is NAGVMQNPRHLVRRRGQEARLRCSPMKGHSHVYWYRQLPEEGLKFMVYLQKENIIDESGMPKERFSAEFPKEGPSILRIQQVVRGDSAAYFCASSETSGRSYNEQFFGPGTRLTVL.

This sequence joins TRBV7-2 and TRBJ2-7, with D unclear. The CDR3 is made up of 15 amino acids. Per the germline V gene, CDR1 is SGHTA and CDR2 is FQGNSA. Trimming removed 0 bases from V and 0 bases from J, with 9 bases in between. This chain's CDR3 is CASSLALGSSYEQYF. The DNA of the CDR3 is TGTGCCAGCAGCTTAGCGCTTGGTAGCTCCTACGAGCAGTACTTC. Variable domain in full (rest from reference TRBV7-2 and TRBJ2-7): GAGVSQSPSNKVTEKGKDVELRCDPISGHTALYWYRQSLGQGLEFLIYFQGNSAPDKSGLPSDRFSAERTGGSVSTLTIQRTQQEDSAVYLCASSLALGSSYEQYFGPGTRLTVT.

The V call is TRBV5-1, the J call TRBJ1-4; 8 bases are a match to TRBD1. The CDR3 is 16 residues long. With 4 bases clipped from V and 2 bases from J, the junction kept 7 bases outside the gene matches. CDR1 and CDR2 (germline): SGHRS, YFSETQ. CDR3 protein: CASSLGQGGTNEKLFF. The CDR3 region has the DNA TGCGCCAGCAGCCTTGGACAGGGAGGGACTAATGAAAAACTGTTTTTT.

This chain links TRBV6-1 with TRBJ1-4; unclear D gene. Trimming cost V 2 bases and J 7 bases, with 8 bases left between them. The germline V gene has CDR1 MNHNS and CDR2 SASEGT. There are 13 residues in the CDR3. CDR3: CASSEPTSEKLFF. CDR3 sequence (DNA): TGTGCCAGCAGTGAACCAACCAGTGAAAAACTGTTTTTT.

The rearrangement joins TRBV6-5 to TRBJ2-7, with TRBD1 identical over 7 bases. This CDR3 has 13 residues. J gave up 6 bases and V 2 bases, and 4 bases lay outside the gene matches. In germline, CDR1 is MNHEY, CDR2 SVGAGI. CDR3 bases: TGTGCCAGCAGTTACGACAGGGCGGGCGAGCAGTACTTC. Residues: CASSYDRAGEQYF.

The V and J genes are TRBV2 and TRBJ2-2; D is possibly TRBD1 (6 bases). The CDR3 loop spans 15 amino acids. The germline V gene encodes CDR1 SNHLY and CDR2 FYNNEI. Deletions cut 8 bases from V and 0 bases from J, with 13 bases between. The CDR3 DNA reads TGTGCCAGCTTGCCGGGACAAGCGAACACCGGGGAGCTGTTTTTT. This codes for CASLPGQANTGELFF.

V usage is TRBV18 and J usage is TRBJ1-5; D gene uncertain. From germline, CDR1 is KGHSH and CDR2 LQKENI. The CDR3 consists of 12 residues. Trimming took 3 bases from V and 8 from J, leaving 8 bases between them. The DNA for the CDR3 is TGTGCCAGCTCACCCGGGGTTGAGCCCCAGCATTTT. It is translated as CASSPGVEPQHF.

This rearrangement joins TRBV10-2 to TRBJ1-1; tentative D call: TRBD1 (5 bases). V was clipped by 6 bases and J by 1 base, with 9 bases between them. Germline V gene data show CDR1 as WSHSY and CDR2 as SAAADI. The CDR3 length is 13 residues. The CDR3 reads CASSGDSNTEAFF. The DNA for the CDR3 is TGCGCCAGCAGCGGGGACTCGAACACTGAAGCTTTCTTT.

The V and J genes are TRBV28 and TRBJ2-1; 10 bases map to TRBD2. V gave up 7 bases and J gave up 9 bases; unmatched junction bases: 9. This CDR3 is 14 amino acids long. CDR1 and CDR2 (germline): MDHEN, SYDVKM. The CDR3 reads CASIATAGGGEQFF. The CDR3 region has the DNA TGTGCCAGCATTGCTACAGCGGGGGGGGGTGAGCAGTTCTTC.

About this clone: One junction end does not reproduce the germline sequence, and a read error may be involved. The chain couples TRBV4-1 to TRBJ1-2; 7 positions match TRBD1. Germline CDR1 and CDR2: MGHRA and YSYEKL. The CDR3 consists of 11 residues. The CDR3 loop reads CASSYGTVYSF. In DNA form, the CDR3 reads TGCGCCAGCAGCTATGGGACAGTATATTCCTTC.

The V gene is TRBV18, the J gene TRBJ2-7; 7 positions agree with TRBD1. Germline CDR1 KGHSH, CDR2 LQKENI. V gave up 3 bases and J gave up 2 bases; unmatched junction bases: 4. CDR3 length: 14 amino acids. The CDR3 DNA reads as TGTGCCAGCTCACCGCAGGGGGTAACCTACGAGCAGTACTTC. This translates into CASSPQGVTYEQYF.

The gene calls are TRBV28 and TRBJ1-2, with 7 bases identical to TRBD1. Germline V gene data show CDR1 as MDHEN and CDR2 as SYDVKM. The length of the CDR3 is 15 residues. V shed 4 bases, J shed 0 bases, and the junction held 5 bases outside the gene matches. CDR3 DNA sequence: TGTGCCAGCAGTTCCCCTGGGACAGCTAACTATGGCTACACCTTC. Translating gives CASSSPGTANYGYTF.

The count of this clone is one. The chain employs TRBV19 and TRBJ2-1, with 9 bases matching TRBD2. The length of the CDR3 is 15 residues. CDR1 is LNHDA and CDR2 is SQIVND in the germline V gene (reference sequence). The V and J ends lost 6 bases and 10 bases, in that order; junction bases with no gene match: 13. This CDR3 reads CASRGIAGVRREQFF. The DNA of the CDR3 is TGTGCCAGTAGGGGAATAGCGGGAGTAAGGCGGGAGCAGTTCTTC.

A single count supports this clone. CDR3 nucleotide sequence: TGCAGCGTTGCGTGGGGGCTCTACGAGCAGTACTTC. Protein: CSVAWGLYEQYF. The V and J genes are TRBV29-1 and TRBJ2-7, with D perhaps matching TRBD1 (6 bases). This CDR3 region has 12 residues. The germline V and J ends were trimmed by 4 bases and 3 bases, with 10 bases remaining between them. Germline-derived CDR1 and CDR2 are SQVTM and ANQGSEA.

This chain joins TRBV27 and TRBJ2-7; 10 bases fit TRBD1. The germline CDR1 and CDR2 sequences are MNHEY and SMNVEV (reference sequence). The trim removed 5 bases at V and 6 bases at J, leaving 10 bases unmatched. The CDR3 runs to 15 residues. CDR3 nucleotide sequence: TGTGCCAGCAGTCCGATTAGGACAGGGGGAGGCGAGCAGTACTTC. It specifies CASSPIRTGGGEQYF.

This sequence joins TRBV6-5 and TRBJ2-1; D might be TRBD2 (6 bases). The germline V gene has CDR1 MNHEY and CDR2 SVGAGI. This CDR3 is 13 amino acids long. V was clipped by 2 bases and J by 6 bases, with 8 bases between them. In DNA, the CDR3 is TGTGCCAGCAGTTACGCGGGATTCAATGAGCAGTTCTTC. Protein sequence: CASSYAGFNEQFF.

The rearrangement joins TRBV7-9 to TRBJ2-2; D is uncertain. Trimming shortened V by 11 bases and J by 0 bases, and 10 bases separated the two germline ends. CDR1 is SEHNR, CDR2 FQNEAQ, per germline (reference sequence). There are 13 residues in the CDR3. CDR3 DNA: TGTGCCGGCAAAATCGCGAACACCGGGGAGCTGTTTTTT. It yields the protein CAGKIANTGELFF.

The genes are TRBV11-2 and TRBJ2-1; the match to TRBD2 covers 11 bases. The V and J ends lost 2 bases and 5 bases, in that order; junction bases with no gene match: 2. The CDR3 is made up of 15 amino acids. Germline-derived CDR1 and CDR2 are SGHAT and FQNNGV. CDR3 in amino acids: CASSLTSGGHNEQFF. DNA for the CDR3: TGTGCCAGCAGCTTAACTAGCGGGGGCCACAATGAGCAGTTCTTC.

The chain's CDR3 is CASSQEDGRAQRNTQYF. The CDR3 DNA reads as TGCGCCAGCAGCCAAGAGGACGGGAGGGCCCAACGAAATACGCAGTATTTT. This sequence joins TRBV4-1 and TRBJ2-3, with 8 bases that match TRBD2. The junction had 12 bases not matched to a gene; V was cut back by 0 bases and J by 7 bases. The CDR3 sequence is 17 residues long. The germline V gene encodes CDR1 MGHRA and CDR2 YSYEKL.

On this clone: The sample carries other DNA sequences with the same CDR3. This chain uses TRBV5-4 with TRBJ1-5; 8 bases are shared with TRBD1. Looked up from germline, CDR1 is SGHNT and CDR2 is YYREEE (reference sequence). CDR3 size: 13 residues. V lost 4 bases, J lost 6 bases, and 3 bases stayed unmatched. The CDR3 protein is CASSLGQGQPQHF. The DNA for the CDR3 is TGTGCCAGCAGCCTAGGACAGGGTCAGCCCCAGCATTTT.